This T cell receptor beta chain was captured in a study of T-cell reconstitution after alpha-beta-depleted transplantation in children. A note on this clonotype: The antigen is not known.

Preparing the TCRbeta library involved the use of unique molecular identifiers. TCRdb redid the calling of the PCR reads with MiXCR, one entry per CDR3 protein. Here the sample spans some 840,000 distinct CDR3 sequences, around 17% being singletons. Whole-study results and caveats: Where some patients showed high TCRbeta diversity at day 60, it came from recipient T cells and thymic progenitors that had survived. By about two months after transplant, alpha-beta T cells reportedly arose from several hundred graft clones that had expanded.

Germline lookup yields CDR1 DFQATT and CDR2 SNEGSKA (reference sequence). This CDR3 contains 19 residues. V was pared by 2 bases and J by 4 bases, with 24 bases between. This receptor was obtained from a male patient aged 10 to 17 who had a stem cell transplant for acute lymphoblastic leukemia, so the T cells may come from the graft donor. Specimen: PBMCs, mostly from graft donor cells, collected 360 days after TCRalphabeta/CD19-depleted stem cell transplant. V is TRBV20-1 and J is TRBJ2-6; D tentatively reads TRBD1 or TRBD2 (6 bases each). This chain's CDR3 is CSARKGGIGGLSGANVLTF. The CDR3 nucleotides read TGCAGTGCTAGAAAAGGAGGGATAGGGGGACTCTCCGGGGCCAACGTCCTGACTTTC.